This T cell receptor (beta chain) was recorded in a study of blood T cell repertoires in COVID-19. The wider study: Whether acute or convalescent, the COVID-19 samples came from the United States, Italy and Spain. PBMCs, B-cell-depleted T cells, or T cells were the source of the cDNA or gDNA that made up the material.

The CDR3 has 14 amino acids. CDR1 and CDR2 (germline): KGHSH, LQKENI. V lost 1 base and J lost 8; bases outside the gene matches: 3. In the study's own analysis: Reference gene primer amplification gave estimated nucleated cell counts. Produced via immunoSEQ multiplex PCR; TCRdb's table is partial and in-frame only. V and J calls and clone size are given by that table; D and trimming were obtained from the DNA. This sample yields 150,000 to 200,000 clones, of which 76% are seen a single time; about a sixth belongs to the top ten. The chain links TRBV18 to TRBJ1-1; 11 bases match TRBD1. The TCR originated in a woman aged 45-65 years with acute COVID-19. Input material: PBMCs or T cells enriched from blood (not recorded which). The CDR3 sequence is CASSPLGQGGEAFF. CDR3 nucleotides: TGTGCCAGCTCACCACTGGGACAGGGGGGAGAAGCTTTCTTT.